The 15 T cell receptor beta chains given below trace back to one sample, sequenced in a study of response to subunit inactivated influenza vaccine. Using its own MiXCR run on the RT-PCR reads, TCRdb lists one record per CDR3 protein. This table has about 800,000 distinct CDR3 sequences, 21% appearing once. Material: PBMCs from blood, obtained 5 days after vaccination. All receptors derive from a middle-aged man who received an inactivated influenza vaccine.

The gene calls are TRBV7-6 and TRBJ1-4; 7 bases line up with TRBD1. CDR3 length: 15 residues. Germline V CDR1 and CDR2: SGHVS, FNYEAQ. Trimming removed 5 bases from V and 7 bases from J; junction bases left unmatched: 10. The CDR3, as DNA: TGTGCCAGCAGCGCGGGCCTCACAGGGGTTGAAAAACTGTTTTTT. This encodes CASSAGLTGVEKLFF.

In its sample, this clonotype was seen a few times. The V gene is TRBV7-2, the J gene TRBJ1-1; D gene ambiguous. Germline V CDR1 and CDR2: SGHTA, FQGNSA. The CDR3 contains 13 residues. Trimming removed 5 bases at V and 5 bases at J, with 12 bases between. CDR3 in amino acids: CASSRAPGTEAFF. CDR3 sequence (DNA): TGTGCCAGCAGCCGTGCCCCGGGGACTGAAGCTTTCTTT.

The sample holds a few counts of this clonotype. CDR3: CASSLVTSGRYYNEQFF. The CDR3 region has the DNA TGTGCCAGCAGCTTAGTGACTAGCGGGAGGTACTACAATGAGCAGTTCTTC. V usage is TRBV11-2 and J usage is TRBJ2-1; 13 bases fit TRBD2. The CDR3 runs to 17 residues. V lost 1 base, J lost 3 bases, and 3 bases stayed unmatched. Germline loops: CDR1 SGHAT, CDR2 FQNNGV. Full variable domain (missing parts from reference TRBV11-2 and TRBJ2-1): EAGVAQSPRYKIIEKRQSVAFWCNPISGHATLYWYQQILGQGPKLLIQFQNNGVVDDSQLPKDRFSAERLKGVDSTLKIQPAKLEDSAVYLCASSLVTSGRYYNEQFFGPGTRLTVL.

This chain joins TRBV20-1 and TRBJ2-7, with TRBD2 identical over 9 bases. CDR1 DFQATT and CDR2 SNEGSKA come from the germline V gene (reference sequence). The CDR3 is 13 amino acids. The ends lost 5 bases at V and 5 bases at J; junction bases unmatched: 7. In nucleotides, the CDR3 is TGCAGTGCTCGGCGGGGGGGCAGGAACGAGCAGTACTTC. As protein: CSARRGGRNEQYF.

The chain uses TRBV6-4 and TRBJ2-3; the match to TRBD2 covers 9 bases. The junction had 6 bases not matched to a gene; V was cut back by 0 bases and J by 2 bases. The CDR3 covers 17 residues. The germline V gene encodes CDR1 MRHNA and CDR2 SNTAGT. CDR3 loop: CASSDSNSGRHTDTQYF. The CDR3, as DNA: TGTGCCAGCAGTGACTCGAATAGCGGGAGACACACAGATACGCAGTATTTT.

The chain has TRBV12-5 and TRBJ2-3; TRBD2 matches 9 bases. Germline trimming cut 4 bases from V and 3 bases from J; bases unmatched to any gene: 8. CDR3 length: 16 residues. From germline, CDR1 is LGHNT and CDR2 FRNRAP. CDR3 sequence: CASGSERGVGTDTQYF. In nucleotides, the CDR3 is TGTGCTAGTGGTTCCGAGCGGGGGGTGGGTACAGATACGCAGTATTTT.

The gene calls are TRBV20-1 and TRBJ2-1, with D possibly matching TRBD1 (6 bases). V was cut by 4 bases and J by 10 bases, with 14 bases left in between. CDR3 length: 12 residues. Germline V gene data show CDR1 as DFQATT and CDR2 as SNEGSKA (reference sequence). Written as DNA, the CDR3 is TGCAGTGCTACCACAGGGTTCCGGGAGCAGTTCTTC. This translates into CSATTGFREQFF.

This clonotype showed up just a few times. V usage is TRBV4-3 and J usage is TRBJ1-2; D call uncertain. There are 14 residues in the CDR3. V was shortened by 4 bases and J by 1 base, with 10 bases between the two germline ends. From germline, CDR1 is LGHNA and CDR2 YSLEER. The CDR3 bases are TGCGCCAGCAGCCTTGTGGGGAATAACTATGGCTACACCTTC. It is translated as CASSLVGNNYGYTF.

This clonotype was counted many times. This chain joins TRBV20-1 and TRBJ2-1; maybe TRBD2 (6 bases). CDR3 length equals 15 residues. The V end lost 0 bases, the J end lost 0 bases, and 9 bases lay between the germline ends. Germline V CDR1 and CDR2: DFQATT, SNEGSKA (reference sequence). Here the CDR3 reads CSARDWRDSYNEQFF. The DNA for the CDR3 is TGCAGTGCTAGAGATTGGCGGGACTCCTACAATGAGCAGTTCTTC.

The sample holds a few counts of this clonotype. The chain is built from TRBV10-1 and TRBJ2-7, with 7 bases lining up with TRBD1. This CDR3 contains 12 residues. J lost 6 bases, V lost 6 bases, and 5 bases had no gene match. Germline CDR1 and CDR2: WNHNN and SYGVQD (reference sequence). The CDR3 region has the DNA TGCGCCAGCAGCGGTAACAGGGGCGAGCAGTACTTC. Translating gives CASSGNRGEQYF.

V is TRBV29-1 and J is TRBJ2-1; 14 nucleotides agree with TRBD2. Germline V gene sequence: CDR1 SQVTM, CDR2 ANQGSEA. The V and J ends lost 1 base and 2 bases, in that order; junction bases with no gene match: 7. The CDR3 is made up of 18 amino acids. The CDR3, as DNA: TGCAGCGTTGAAGCCCCCGGGACTAGCGGGGGCACCTACAATGAGCAGTTCTTC. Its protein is CSVEAPGTSGGTYNEQFF.

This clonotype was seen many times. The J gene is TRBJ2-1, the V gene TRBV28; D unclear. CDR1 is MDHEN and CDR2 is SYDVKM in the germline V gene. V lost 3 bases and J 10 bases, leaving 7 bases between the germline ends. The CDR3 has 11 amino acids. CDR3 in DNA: TGTGCCAGCAGTTTGCTTCGGGAGCAGTTCTTC. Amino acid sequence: CASSLLREQFF.

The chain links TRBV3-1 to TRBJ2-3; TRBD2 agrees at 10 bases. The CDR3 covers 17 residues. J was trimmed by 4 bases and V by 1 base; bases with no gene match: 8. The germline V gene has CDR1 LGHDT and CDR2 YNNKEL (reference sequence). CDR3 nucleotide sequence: TGTGCCAGCAGCCAAGGGCTAGCGGGGGTTCTTTCAGATACGCAGTATTTT. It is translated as CASSQGLAGVLSDTQYF.

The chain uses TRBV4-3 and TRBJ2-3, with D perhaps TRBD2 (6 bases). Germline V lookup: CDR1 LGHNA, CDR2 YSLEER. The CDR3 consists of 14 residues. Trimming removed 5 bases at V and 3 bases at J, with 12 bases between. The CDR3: CASSWAGRTDTQYF. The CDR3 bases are TGCGCCAGCAGCTGGGCGGGAAGGACAGATACGCAGTATTTT.

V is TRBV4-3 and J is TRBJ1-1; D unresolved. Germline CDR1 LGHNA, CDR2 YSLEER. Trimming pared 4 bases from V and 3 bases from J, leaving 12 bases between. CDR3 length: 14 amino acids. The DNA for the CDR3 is TGCGCCAGCAGCCGGAACGGACGGGACACTGAAGCTTTCTTT. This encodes CASSRNGRDTEAFF.